The sequence of this T cell receptor beta chain was determined in a study of breast tumors, draining lymph nodes, adjacent tissues. TCRdb re-derived calls from the multiplex PCR reads in MiXCR, one entry per CDR3 protein. The sample has a few hundred thousand distinct CDR3 sequences, roughly a third seen once. Axillary draining lymph nodes of breast cancer patients supplied the node samples. General observations from the study: Compared with lymph nodes, tumors were less diverse; compared with nontumor tissue, more. Data fit most tumor T cells coming from lymph node, expanding in tumor. Data only fit, rather than demonstrated, lymph node origin of most tumor T cells.

Germline V gene lookup returns CDR1 LGHNA and CDR2 YSLEER. The V and J ends lost 1 base and 4 bases, in that order; junction bases with no gene match: 5. This CDR3 is built from 15 residues. This clonotype was recorded at least ten times. Its antigen is unknown. Specimen: axillary lymph node tissue. The chain couples TRBV4-3 to TRBJ2-7, with TRBD2 matching 9 bases. This TCR derives from a female donor with breast cancer. Some clones in this sample may be carry-over from other donors' samples. CDR3 in amino acids: CASSQGGGGEYEQYF. The CDR3 region has the DNA TGCGCCAGCAGCCAAGGTGGCGGGGGGGAATACGAGCAGTACTTC.